This T cell receptor (beta chain) was recorded in a study of blood T cell repertoires in COVID-19. V was shortened by 8 bases and J by 3 bases, with 17 bases between the two germline ends. This CDR3 is built from 14 residues. Germline V lookup: CDR1 MNHEY, CDR2 SVGAGI. In the authors' workflow: Estimation of nucleated cell counts was performed using reference gene primer amplification. The method was immunoSEQ multiplex PCR; TCRdb's version includes in-frame clones alone and lacks a portion of them. The V and J calls and clone size come from that table; D and trimming were worked out from the DNA. The repertoire holds around 200,000 clones, with around 82% as singletons.

This TCR derives from a man in his fifties with active or convalescent COVID-19. The chain is built from TRBV6-5 and TRBJ2-7; D possibly corresponds to TRBD1 (5 bases). Input material: peripheral blood. CDR3 amino acids: CASLTTGGGYEQYF. DNA of the CDR3: TGTGCCAGCTTAACTACAGGTGGCGGCTACGAGCAGTACTTC.